The 3 T cell receptor beta chains below all came from one sample that was sequenced in a study of spatial heterogeneity in lung cancer. Findings and limits, study-wide: The number of expanded tumor alpha and beta chains correlated with mutation number.

Time point specified: sample taken at primary tumor resection. TCRdb processed the 5' RACE reads anew with MiXCR; each CDR3 protein has one entry. The table has about 4,400 distinct CDR3 sequences, over 7.5% seen once; the top ten hold 31%. Their target antigens are unknown. The sample in question was lung tumor tissue, obtained at surgery. These receptors were obtained from a male donor with early-stage non-small cell lung cancer.

This clonotype was seen ten or more times. The rearrangement links TRBV4-1 to TRBJ2-1, with 10 bases aligning to TRBD2. The CDR3 spans 16 residues. CDR1 and CDR2 (germline): MGHRA, YSYEKL. With 2 bases clipped from V and 8 bases from J, the junction kept 9 bases outside the gene matches. DNA of the CDR3: TGCGCCAGCAGCCAACCAAGCGGGAGGGCCCAGTATGAGCAGTTCTTC. It yields the protein CASSQPSGRAQYEQFF.

This clonotype is labeled large (0.1 to 1%). The CDR3 reads CASSYHGGSYEQYF. Written as DNA, the CDR3 is TGTGCCAGCAGTTACCATGGAGGGTCCTACGAGCAGTACTTC. V gene TRBV6-2 or TRBV6-3 combines with J gene TRBJ2-7; D is possibly TRBD2 (6 bases). In germline, CDR1 is MNHEY, CDR2 SVGEGT. The ends were cut back, 2 bases at V and 1 base at J, with 9 bases in the middle. This CDR3 has 14 amino acids.

This clonotype is medium-sized in the sample. V is TRBV14 and J is TRBJ2-3, with D possibly matching TRBD1 (6 bases). CDR1 is SGHDN and CDR2 is FVKESK in the germline V gene. Trimming pared 1 base from V and 6 bases from J, leaving 17 bases between. This CDR3 is built from 16 residues. The DNA of the CDR3 is TGTGCCAGCAGCCAAGTACCAGGGGCCCAGTGGGATACGCAGTATTTT. This gives the protein CASSQVPGAQWDTQYF.